Shown below are 9 T cell receptor beta chains from a single sample sequenced in a study of cytomegalovirus exposure and HLA in healthy donors (dated by TCRdb to the late 2010s). Preparation of the library involved the immunoSEQ multiplex PCR assay. The multiplex PCR relied on a mix of 60 forward primers for TCR Vbeta segments and 13 reverse primers for TCR Jbeta segments. The table comes from immuneACCESS by way of TCRdb, which keeps in-frame sequences with V and J called. Part of the clones is missing from these tables; in studies checked, under half for an unresolved V gene and the rest for unknown reasons. The sample yields about 160,000 clones; roughly 80% were counted once. The ten largest clones represent about 2.3% of the sample. The sequencing input was PBMCs. The receptor set was obtained from a female donor in good health and CMV-seronegative.

The table lists this clone with a count of one. This sequence joins TRBV9 and TRBJ2-1; D not resolved. Per the germline V gene, CDR1 is SGDLS and CDR2 is YYNGEE. With 3 bases removed from V and 5 bases from J, the gap between germline ends came to 15 bases. The CDR3 covers 15 residues. In DNA form, the CDR3 reads TGTGCCAGCAGCGAGTTATCCAACTTCCACAATGAGCAGTTCTTC. The encoded protein is CASSELSNFHNEQFF.

This clone turned up a few times. The J gene is TRBJ2-1, the V gene TRBV29-1; perhaps TRBD1 as D (6 bases). V gave up 5 bases and J gave up 0 bases, with 14 bases separating them. Germline CDR1 reads SQVTM; CDR2 reads ANQGSEA. The CDR3 runs 15 residues. This chain's CDR3 is CSVKGGGGSYNEQFF. The DNA for the CDR3 is TGCAGCGTTAAGGGTGGGGGCGGCTCCTACAATGAGCAGTTCTTC.

J is TRBJ2-5 and V is TRBV4-3; 8 bases are a match to TRBD1. Trimming cost V 4 bases and J 5 bases; bases outside gene matches: 9. Germline V CDR1 and CDR2: LGHNA, YSLEER. The CDR3 contains 15 residues. CDR3 bases: TGCGCCAGCAGCCCAACGGACAGGGCCGGGGAGACCCAGTACTTC. Translation gives CASSPTDRAGETQYF.

The chain couples TRBV6-5 to TRBJ2-7, with 11 bases aligning to TRBD2. Germline CDR1 is MNHEY and CDR2 is SVGAGI. The CDR3 is 14 amino acids. The V and J ends lost 6 bases and 6 bases, in that order; junction bases with no gene match: 7. CDR3 in amino acids: CASRRSGRASEQYF. The CDR3, as DNA: TGTGCCAGCAGGCGTAGCGGGAGGGCCTCCGAGCAGTACTTC.

Remarks on this clone: Other DNA sequences from this sample encode an identical CDR3 as well. The chain links TRBV5-1 to TRBJ2-3; 7 bases fit TRBD2. The CDR3 contains 18 residues. The trim removed 4 bases at V and 2 bases at J, leaving 16 bases unmatched. Germline V gives CDR1 SGHRS, CDR2 YFSETQ. CDR3 in amino acids: CASSSSEVGLTATDTQYF. The CDR3 DNA is TGCGCCAGCAGCAGCTCCGAAGTGGGACTAACTGCCACAGATACGCAGTATTTT. Filled out from reference TRBV5-1 and TRBJ2-3, the complete variable domain reads KAGVTQTPRYLIKTRGQQVTLSCSPISGHRSVSWYQQTPGQGLQFLFEYFSETQRNKGNFPGRFSGRQFSNSRSEMNVSTLELGDSALYLCASSSSEVGLTATDTQYFGPGTRLTVL.

A few counts support this clone. This sequence joins TRBV28 and TRBJ2-7; TRBD2 is a possible D gene (6 bases). Germline V gene data show CDR1 as MDHEN and CDR2 as SYDVKM. The CDR3 has 14 residues. The V end lost 6 bases, the J end lost 3 bases, and 15 bases lay between the germline ends. CDR3: CASSPSGTFYEQYF. The CDR3 DNA sequence: TGTGCCAGCAGCCCATCCGGGACTTTCTACGAGCAGTACTTC.

This chain connects TRBV6-4 to TRBJ2-1, with D maybe TRBD2 (5 bases). Germline lookup yields CDR1 MRHNA and CDR2 SNTAGT. Trimming left V 4 bases short and J 9 bases short, with 13 bases between. The CDR3 is 13 residues long. The CDR3 nucleotides are TGTGCCAGCAGTGTAACGGGTGGGAGTGAGCAGTTCTTC. Protein sequence: CASSVTGGSEQFF.

V usage is TRBV4-3 and J usage is TRBJ2-7; D call uncertain. This CDR3 is 12 amino acids long. Germline-derived CDR1 and CDR2 are LGHNA and YSLEER. The V gene lost 3 bases and the J gene lost 5 bases, with 8 bases spanning the gap. The CDR3 reads CASSHLGNEQYF. In DNA form, the CDR3 reads TGCGCCAGCAGCCACCTAGGCAACGAGCAGTACTTC.

V and J are TRBV6-1 and TRBJ2-1, with 10 bases identical to TRBD2. Germline CDR1 and CDR2: MNHNS and SASEGT. The CDR3 is 14 residues long. V gave up 4 bases and J gave up 5 bases; unmatched junction bases: 2. CDR3 nucleotides: TGTGCCAGCAGTGGCCTAGCGGGGGACAATGAGCAGTTCTTC. Its translation: CASSGLAGDNEQFF.